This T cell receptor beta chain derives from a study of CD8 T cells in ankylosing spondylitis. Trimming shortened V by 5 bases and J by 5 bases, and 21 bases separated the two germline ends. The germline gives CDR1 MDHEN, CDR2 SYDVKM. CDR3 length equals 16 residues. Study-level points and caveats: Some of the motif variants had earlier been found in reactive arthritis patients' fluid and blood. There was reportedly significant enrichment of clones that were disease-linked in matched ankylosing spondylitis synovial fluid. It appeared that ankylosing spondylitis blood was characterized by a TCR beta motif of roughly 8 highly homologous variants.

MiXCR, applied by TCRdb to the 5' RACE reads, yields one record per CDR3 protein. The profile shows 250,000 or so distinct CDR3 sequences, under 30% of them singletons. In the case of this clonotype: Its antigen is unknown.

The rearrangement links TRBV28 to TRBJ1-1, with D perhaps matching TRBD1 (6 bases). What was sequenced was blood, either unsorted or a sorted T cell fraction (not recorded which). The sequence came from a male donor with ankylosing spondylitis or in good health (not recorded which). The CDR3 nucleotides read TGTGCCAGCAGTCAGATGGGGGGCGGAGTGTGGACTGAAGCTTTCTTT. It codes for CASSQMGGGVWTEAFF. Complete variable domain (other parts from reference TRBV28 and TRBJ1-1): DVKVTQSSRYLVKRTGEKVFLECVQDMDHENMFWYRQDPGLGLRLIYFSYDVKMKEKGDIPEGYSVSREKKERFSLILESASTNQTSMYLCASSQMGGGVWTEAFFGQGTRLTVV.